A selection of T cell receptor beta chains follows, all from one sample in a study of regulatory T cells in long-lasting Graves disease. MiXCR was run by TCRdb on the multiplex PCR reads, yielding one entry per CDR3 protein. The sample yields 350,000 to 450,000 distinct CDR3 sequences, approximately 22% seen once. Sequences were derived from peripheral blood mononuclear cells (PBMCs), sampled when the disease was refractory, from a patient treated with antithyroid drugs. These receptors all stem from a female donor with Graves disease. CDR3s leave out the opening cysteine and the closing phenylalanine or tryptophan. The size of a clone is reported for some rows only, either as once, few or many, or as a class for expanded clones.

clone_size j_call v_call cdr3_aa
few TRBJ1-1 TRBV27 ASSRNTRNTEAF
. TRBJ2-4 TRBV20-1 SARGHASGTKNIQY
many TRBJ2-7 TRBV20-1 SARGTSGDTYEQY
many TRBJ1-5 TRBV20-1 SARDGYSNQPQH
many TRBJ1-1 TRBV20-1 SAKLQGNTEAF
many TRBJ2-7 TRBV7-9 ASSLPSSYEQY
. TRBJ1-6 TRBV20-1 SARVLGPDSPLH
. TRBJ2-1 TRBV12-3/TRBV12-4 ASSLAGEAGNEQF
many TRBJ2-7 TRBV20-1 SANLRTDYEQY
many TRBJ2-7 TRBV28 ASSTSNEQY
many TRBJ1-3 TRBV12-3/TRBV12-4 ASSLGGNTIY
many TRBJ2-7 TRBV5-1 ASSLLAGRSSYEQY
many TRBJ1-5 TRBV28 ASRDTLNGNQPQH
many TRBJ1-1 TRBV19 ASSRSPGGLNTEAF
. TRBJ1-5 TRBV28 ASSPKGQGSQPQH
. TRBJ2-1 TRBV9 ASSSTSGQDEQF
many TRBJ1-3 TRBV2 ASSEQTGRGNTIY
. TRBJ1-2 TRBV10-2 ASSTPQGDYDYT
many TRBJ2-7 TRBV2 ASRGDRGGREQY
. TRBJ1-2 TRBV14 ASSQPEGWGYT
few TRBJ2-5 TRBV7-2 ASSLEFALETQY
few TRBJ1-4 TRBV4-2 ASSQVRRENEKLF
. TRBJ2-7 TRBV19 ASRGRDSYEQY
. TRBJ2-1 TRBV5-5 ASSSQGANEQF
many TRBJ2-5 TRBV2 ASSEATSGSFETQY
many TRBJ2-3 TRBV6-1 ASRSRVAGIFSTDTQY
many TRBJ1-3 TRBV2 ASRFSGNTIY
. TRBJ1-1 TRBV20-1 SAREGRANTEAF
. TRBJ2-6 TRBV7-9 ASSHPPGFGPGANVLT
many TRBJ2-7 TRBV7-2 ASSLTSDYEQY
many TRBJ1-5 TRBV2 ASSETRSNQPQH
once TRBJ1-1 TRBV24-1 ATSDSTGTPAF
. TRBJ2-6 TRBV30 AWSVLVPGANVLT
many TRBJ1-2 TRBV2 ASTDGGADGYT
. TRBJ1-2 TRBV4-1 ASSQTALVVNYGYT
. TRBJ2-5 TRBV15 ATSRSDRGRQETQY
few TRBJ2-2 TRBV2 ASSRNEYTGELF
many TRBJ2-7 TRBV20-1 SARPLQGASYEQY